This TCR beta chain was sequenced for a study of T cells in Graves' hyperthyroidism and ophthalmopathy. TCR beta CDR3 regions were amplified from RNA transcripts. An initial round of RT-PCR targeting the TCR CDR3 relied on the HTBI primer set. Each CDR3 protein gets one entry after TCRdb re-called the multiplex PCR reads with MiXCR. The sample shows 280,000 or so distinct CDR3 sequences, around 25% of them seen only once. On this clonotype: The antigen is undetermined.

Study results and limitations: The blood repertoire included most of the expanded thyroid clonotypes above 0.001.

Germline V gene sequence: CDR1 MNHNS, CDR2 SASEGT. CDR3 size: 14 residues. The V end lost 4 bases, the J end lost 5 bases, and 14 bases lay between the germline ends. The sequencing input was blood. This chain connects TRBV6-1 to TRBJ2-5, with a weak D call TRBD2 (5 bases). This sequence originates from a man between 40 and 49 years old with Graves' hyperthyroidism that later progressed to Graves' ophthalmopathy. The CDR3 region is CASSVRVWLETQYF. The CDR3 DNA is TGTGCCAGCAGTGTGAGGGTATGGTTGGAGACCCAGTACTTC.